This T cell receptor beta chain comes out of a study of control samples from healthy donors and cancer patients. The CDR3 sequence is 16 residues long. Germline V gene sequence: CDR1 SGHVS, CDR2 FQNEAQ. Losses at the gene ends were 5 bases for V and 8 bases for J; bases not matched to a gene: 9. Sequenced by immunoSEQ multiplex PCR; TCRdb stores in-frame clones only, minus some. The data show some 130,000 clones, 90% seen once. The sequence was collected from a man aged 18-30 years in good health. Material for sequencing was blood. The chain uses TRBV7-8 and TRBJ2-1; 13 bases agree with TRBD2. The CDR3: CASSPGLAGEAHEQFF. CDR3 nucleotides: TGTGCCAGCAGCCCCGGACTAGCGGGAGAAGCCCATGAGCAGTTCTTC.